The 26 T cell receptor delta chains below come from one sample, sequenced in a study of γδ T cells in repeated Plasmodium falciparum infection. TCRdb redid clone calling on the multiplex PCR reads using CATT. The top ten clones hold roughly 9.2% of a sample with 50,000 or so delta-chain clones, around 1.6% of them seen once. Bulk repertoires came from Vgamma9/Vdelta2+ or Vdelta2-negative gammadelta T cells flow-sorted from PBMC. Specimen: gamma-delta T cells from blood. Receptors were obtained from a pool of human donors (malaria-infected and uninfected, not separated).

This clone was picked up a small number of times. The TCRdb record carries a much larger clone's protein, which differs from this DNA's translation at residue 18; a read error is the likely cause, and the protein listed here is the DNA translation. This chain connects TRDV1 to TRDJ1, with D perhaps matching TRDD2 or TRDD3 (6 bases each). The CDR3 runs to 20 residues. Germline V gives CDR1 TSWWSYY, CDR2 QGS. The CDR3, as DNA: TGTGCTCTTGGGTCACAAGGCGGTCCTACGGCTCTGGGGATCCCCCCTAAACCCATCTTT. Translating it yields CALGSQGGPTALGIPPKPIF.

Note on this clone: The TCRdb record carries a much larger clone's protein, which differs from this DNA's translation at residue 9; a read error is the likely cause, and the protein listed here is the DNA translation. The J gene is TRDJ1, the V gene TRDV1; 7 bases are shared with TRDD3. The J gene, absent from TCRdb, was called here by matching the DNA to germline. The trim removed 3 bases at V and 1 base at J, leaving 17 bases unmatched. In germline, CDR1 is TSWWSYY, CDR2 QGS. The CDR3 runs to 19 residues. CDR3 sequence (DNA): TGTGCTCTTGGGGACGCCTACGAATGCTGGGGGCCGCTCACCGATAAACTCATCTTT. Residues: CALGDAYECWGPLTDKLIF.

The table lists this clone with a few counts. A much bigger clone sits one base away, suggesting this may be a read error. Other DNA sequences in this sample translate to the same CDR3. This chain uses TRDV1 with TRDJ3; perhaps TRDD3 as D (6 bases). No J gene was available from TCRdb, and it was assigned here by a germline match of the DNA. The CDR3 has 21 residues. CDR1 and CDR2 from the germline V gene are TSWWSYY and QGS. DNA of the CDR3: TGTGCTCTTGGGGATTTCTACCTTGGTGGATACTCCAACTGGGACACCAGACAGATGTTTTTC. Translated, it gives CALGDFYLGGYSNWDTRQMFF.

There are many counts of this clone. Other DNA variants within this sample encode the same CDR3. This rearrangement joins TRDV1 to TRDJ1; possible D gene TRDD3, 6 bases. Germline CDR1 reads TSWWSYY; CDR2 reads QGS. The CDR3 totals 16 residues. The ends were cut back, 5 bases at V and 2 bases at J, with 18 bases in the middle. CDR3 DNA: TGTGCTCTTGGGCCCCTCTTCAGGGGGAGAACCGATAAACTCATCTTT. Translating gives CALGPLFRGRTDKLIF.

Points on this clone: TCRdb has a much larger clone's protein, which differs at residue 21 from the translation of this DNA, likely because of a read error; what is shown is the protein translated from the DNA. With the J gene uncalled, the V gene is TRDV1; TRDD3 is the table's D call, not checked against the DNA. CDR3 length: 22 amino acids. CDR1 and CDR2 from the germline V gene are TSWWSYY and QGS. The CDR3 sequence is CALGELALRTGHWGILTDKLTF. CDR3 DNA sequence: TGTGCTCTTGGGGAACTGGCACTACGCACTGGCCACTGGGGGATACTTACCGATAAACTCACCTTT.

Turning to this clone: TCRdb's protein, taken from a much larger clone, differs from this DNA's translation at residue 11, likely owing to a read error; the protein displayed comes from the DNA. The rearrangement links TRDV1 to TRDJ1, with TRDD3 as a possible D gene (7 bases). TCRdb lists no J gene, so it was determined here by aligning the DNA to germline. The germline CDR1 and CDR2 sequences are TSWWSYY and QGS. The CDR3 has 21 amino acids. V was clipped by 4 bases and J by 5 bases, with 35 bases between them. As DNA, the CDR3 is TGTGCTCTTGGGGGCGCCTCTCCTTCCCTACCGGGGGATTTTTCCGAGGATAAACTCATCTTT. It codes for CALGGASPSLPGDFSEDKLIF.

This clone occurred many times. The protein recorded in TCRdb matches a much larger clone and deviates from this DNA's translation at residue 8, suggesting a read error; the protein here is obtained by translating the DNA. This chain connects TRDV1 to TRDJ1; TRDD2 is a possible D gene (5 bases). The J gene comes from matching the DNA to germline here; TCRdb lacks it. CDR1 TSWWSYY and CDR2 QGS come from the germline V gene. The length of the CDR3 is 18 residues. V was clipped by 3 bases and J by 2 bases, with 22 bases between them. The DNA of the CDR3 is TGTGCTCTTGGGGAGCTTAGGTTCCCTACTCCGGGTACCGATAAACTCATCTTT. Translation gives CALGELRFPTPGTDKLIF.

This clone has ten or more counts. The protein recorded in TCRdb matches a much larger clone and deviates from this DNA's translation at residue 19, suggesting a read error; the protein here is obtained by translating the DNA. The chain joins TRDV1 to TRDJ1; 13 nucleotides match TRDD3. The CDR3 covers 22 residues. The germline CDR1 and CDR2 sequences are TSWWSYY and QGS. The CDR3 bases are TGTGCTCTTGGGCTCCCATTAGGCCGTAGTACTGGGGGATACGGTACTACCGATAGACTCATCTTT. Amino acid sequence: CALGLPLGRSTGGYGTTDRLIF.

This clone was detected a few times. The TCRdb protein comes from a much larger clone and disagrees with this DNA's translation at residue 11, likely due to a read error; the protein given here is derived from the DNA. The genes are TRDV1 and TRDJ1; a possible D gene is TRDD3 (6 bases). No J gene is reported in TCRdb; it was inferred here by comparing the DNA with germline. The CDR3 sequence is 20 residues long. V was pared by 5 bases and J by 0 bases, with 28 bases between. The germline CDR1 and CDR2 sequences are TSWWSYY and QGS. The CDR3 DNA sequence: TGTGCTCTTGGGTTCCCTTCTACGCCTTACCGGGGGAAGTACACCGATAAACTCATCTTT. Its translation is CALGFPSTPYRGKYTDKLIF.

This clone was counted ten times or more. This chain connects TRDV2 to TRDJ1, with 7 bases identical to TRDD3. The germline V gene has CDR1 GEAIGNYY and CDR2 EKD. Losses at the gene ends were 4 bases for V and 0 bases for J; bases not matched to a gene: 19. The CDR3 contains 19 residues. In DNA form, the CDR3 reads TGTGCCTGTGATCCGGTACTGGGGATTAGAGGGCTACACACCGATAAACTCATCTTT. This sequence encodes CACDPVLGIRGLHTDKLIF.

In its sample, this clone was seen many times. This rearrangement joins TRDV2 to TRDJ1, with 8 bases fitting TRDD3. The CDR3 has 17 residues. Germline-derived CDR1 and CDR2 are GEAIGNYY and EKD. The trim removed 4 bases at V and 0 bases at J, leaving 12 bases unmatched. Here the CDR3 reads CACDSVLGGDHTDKLIF. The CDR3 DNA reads TGTGCCTGTGATTCTGTACTGGGGGGGGATCACACCGATAAACTCATCTTT.

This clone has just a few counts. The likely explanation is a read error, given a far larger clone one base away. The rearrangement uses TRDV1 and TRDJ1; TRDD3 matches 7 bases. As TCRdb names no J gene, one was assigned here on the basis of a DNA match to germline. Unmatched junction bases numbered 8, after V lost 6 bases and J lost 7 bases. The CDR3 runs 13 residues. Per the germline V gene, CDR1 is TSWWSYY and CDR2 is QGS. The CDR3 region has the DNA TGTGCTCTTGGCAGGGGGATGGTCGGTAAACTCATCTTT. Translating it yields CALGRGMVGKLIF.

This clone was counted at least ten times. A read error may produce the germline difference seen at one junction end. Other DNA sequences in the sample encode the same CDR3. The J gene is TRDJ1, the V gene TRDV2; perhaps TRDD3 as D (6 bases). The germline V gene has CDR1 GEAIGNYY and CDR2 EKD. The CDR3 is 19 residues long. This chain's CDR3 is CACDTGVILGMRYTDKLIF. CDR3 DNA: TGTGCCTGTGACACCGGAGTAATATTGGGGATGCGGTACACCGATAAGCTCATCTTT.

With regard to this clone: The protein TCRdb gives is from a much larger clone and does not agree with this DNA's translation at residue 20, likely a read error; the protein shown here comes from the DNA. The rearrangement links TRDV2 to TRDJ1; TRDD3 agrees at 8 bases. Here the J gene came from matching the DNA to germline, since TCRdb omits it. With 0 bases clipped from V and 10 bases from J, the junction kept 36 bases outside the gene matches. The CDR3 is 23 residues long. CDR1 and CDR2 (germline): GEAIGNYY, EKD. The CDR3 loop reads CACDTAGRARVWGTRPLSPRLIF. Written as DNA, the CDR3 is TGTGCCTGTGACACCGCCGGTCGGGCCAGGGTCTGGGGGACTCGACCCCTATCGCCTAGACTCATCTTT.

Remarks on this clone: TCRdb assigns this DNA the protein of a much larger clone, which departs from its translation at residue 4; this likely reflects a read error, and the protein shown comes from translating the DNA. The CDR3, as DNA: TGTGCTCTTGCCTGGGGGGCGCACACCGATAAACTCATCTTT. It yields the protein CALAWGAHTDKLIF. V and J are TRDV1 and TRDJ1, with 7 bases lining up with TRDD3. No J gene was available from TCRdb, and it was assigned here by a germline match of the DNA. The germline V gene encodes CDR1 TSWWSYY and CDR2 QGS. The ends lost 7 bases at V and 0 bases at J; junction bases unmatched: 5. This CDR3 spans 14 amino acids.

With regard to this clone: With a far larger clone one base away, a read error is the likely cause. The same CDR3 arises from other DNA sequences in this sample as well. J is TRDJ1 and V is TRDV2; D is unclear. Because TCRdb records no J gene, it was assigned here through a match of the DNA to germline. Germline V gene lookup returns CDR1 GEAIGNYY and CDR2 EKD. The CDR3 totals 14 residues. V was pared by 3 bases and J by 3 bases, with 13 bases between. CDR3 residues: CACDFPSLPDKLIF. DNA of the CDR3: TGTGCCTGTGACTTCCCCTCCCTGCCCGATAAACTCATCTTT.

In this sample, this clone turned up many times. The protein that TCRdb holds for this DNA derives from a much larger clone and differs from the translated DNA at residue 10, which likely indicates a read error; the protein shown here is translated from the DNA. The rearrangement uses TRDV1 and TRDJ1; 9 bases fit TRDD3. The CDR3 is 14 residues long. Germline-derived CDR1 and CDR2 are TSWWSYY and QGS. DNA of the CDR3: TGTGCTCTTGGGGAAAACTGGGGGACGAGTAAACTCACCTTT. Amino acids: CALGENWGTSKLTF.

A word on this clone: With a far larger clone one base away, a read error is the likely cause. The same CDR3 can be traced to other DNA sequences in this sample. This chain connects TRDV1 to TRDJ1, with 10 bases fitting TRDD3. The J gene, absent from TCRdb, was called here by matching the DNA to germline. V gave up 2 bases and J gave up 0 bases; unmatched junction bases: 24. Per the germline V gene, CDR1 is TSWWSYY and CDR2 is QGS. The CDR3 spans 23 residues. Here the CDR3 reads CALGEGSFPSFVLGDGYTDKLIF. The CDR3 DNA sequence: TGTGCTCTTGGGGAAGGCTCTTTCCCTTCGTTCGTACTGGGGGATGGATACACCGATAAACTCATCTTT.

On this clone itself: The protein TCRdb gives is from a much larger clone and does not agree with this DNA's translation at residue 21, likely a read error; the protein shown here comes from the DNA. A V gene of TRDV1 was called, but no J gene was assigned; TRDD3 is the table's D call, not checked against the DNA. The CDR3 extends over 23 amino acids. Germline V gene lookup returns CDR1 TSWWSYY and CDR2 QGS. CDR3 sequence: CALGELHHLTGGYPYSPTDKPIF. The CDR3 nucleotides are TGTGCTCTTGGGGAACTCCATCACCTCACTGGGGGATACCCCTACTCCCCAACCGATAAACCCATCTTT.

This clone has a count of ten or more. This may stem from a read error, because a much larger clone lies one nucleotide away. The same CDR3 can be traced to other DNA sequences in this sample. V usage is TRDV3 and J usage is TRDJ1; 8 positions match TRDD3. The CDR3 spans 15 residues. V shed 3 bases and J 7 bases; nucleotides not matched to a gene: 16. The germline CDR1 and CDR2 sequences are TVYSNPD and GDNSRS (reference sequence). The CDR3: CALREYWGSRRKLIF. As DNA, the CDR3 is TGTGCCTTACGCGAATACTGGGGGTCGAGACGTAAACTCATCTTT.

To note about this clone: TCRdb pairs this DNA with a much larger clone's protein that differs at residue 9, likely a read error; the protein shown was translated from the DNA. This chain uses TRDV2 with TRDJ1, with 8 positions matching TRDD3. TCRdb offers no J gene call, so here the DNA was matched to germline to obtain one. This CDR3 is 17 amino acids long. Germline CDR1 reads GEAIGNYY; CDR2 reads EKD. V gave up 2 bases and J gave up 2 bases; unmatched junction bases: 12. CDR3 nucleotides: TGTGCCTGTGACAGGTTACTGGGGGGCACGACGACCGATAAACTCATCTTT. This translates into CACDRLLGGTTTDKLIF.

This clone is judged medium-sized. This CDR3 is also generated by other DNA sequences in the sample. CDR3 loop: CALWVLPTIITGGYATDKLIF. The CDR3 bases are TGTGCTCTGTGGGTCCTTCCTACGATAATAACTGGGGGATACGCAACTGATAAACTCATCTTT. The chain has TRDV1 and TRDJ1; TRDD3 matches 13 bases. The germline CDR1 and CDR2 sequences are TSWWSYY and QGS. J gave up 5 bases and V 9 bases, and 27 bases lay outside the gene matches. This CDR3 is built from 21 residues.

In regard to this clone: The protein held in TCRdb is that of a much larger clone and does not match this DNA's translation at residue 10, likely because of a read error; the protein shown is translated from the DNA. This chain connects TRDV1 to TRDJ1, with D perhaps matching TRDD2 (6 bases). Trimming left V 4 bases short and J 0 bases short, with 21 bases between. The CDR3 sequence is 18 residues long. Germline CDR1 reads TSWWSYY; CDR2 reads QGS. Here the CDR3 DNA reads TGTGCTCTTGGGGCTCTTCCTTTACTGGAGGTCAACACCGATAAACTCATCTTT. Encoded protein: CALGALPLLEVNTDKLIF.

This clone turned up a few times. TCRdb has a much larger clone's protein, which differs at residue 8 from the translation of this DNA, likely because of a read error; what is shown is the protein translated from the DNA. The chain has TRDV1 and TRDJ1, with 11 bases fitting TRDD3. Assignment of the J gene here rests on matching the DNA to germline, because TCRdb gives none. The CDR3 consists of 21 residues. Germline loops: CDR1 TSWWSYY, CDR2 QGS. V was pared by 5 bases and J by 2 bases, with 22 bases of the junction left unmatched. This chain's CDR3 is CALGSFPASGWGIRGTDKLIF. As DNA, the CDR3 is TGTGCTCTTGGGTCGTTTCCTGCTAGTGGGTGGGGGATACGCGGTACCGATAAACTCATCTTT.

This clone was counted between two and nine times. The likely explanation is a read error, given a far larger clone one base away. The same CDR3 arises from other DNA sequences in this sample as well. The CDR3 loop is CALGEVGLHLGDEVRRPLYTDKLIF. Here the CDR3 DNA reads TGTGCTCTTGGGGAAGTGGGCCTACACCTGGGGGATGAAGTGAGGAGGCCGCTGTACACCGATAAACTCATCTTT. This chain connects TRDV1 to TRDJ1, with 9 nucleotides matching TRDD3. TCRdb leaves out the J gene; it was filled in here by matching the DNA to germline. J lost 0 bases, V lost 2 bases, and 31 bases had no gene match. CDR1 and CDR2 (germline): TSWWSYY, QGS. The length of the CDR3 is 25 residues.

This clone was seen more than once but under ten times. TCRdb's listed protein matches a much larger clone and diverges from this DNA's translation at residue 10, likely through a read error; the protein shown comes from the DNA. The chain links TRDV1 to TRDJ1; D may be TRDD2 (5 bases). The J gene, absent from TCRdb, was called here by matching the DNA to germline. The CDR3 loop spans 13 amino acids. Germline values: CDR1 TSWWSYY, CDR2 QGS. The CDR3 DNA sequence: TGTGCTCTTGGGGAAGCCTACACCGATAGACTCATCTTT. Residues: CALGEAYTDRLIF.